Following are 25 T cell receptor beta chains from one sample sequenced in a study of blood T cell repertoires in COVID-19. Assay used: immunoSEQ multiplex PCR; TCRdb lists only in-frame clones, some missing. The table includes roughly 100,000 clones, approximately 88% detected once. Source material: peripheral blood. These receptors were taken from a woman in her fifties or sixties with acute or convalescent COVID-19.

V and J are TRBV5-4 and TRBJ1-1; D may be TRBD1 (5 bases). This CDR3 has 13 residues. CDR1 and CDR2 (germline): SGHNT, YYREEE (reference sequence). The V end was cut by 4 bases, the J end by 6 bases, with 13 bases between. In DNA, the CDR3 is TGTGCCAGCAGCGAGCAGGGTTTCGCTGAAGCTTTCTTT. Protein product: CASSEQGFAEAFF.

The chain combines TRBV7-3 with TRBJ1-1; D perhaps matches TRBD1 (6 bases). This CDR3 spans 13 amino acids. Germline CDR1 SGHTA, CDR2 FQGTGA. V was clipped by 6 bases and J by 4 bases, with 12 bases between them. CDR3 protein: CASSDSGVTEAFF. The CDR3 DNA sequence: TGTGCCAGCAGTGACTCAGGGGTCACTGAAGCTTTCTTT.

This chain connects TRBV4-1 to TRBJ1-1; TRBD1 might be the D (5 bases). The germline V gene encodes CDR1 MGHRA and CDR2 YSYEKL. Trimming stripped 1 base from V and 3 bases from J, with 12 bases between. This CDR3 has 15 amino acids. The CDR3 DNA sequence: TGCGCCAGCAGCCAAGTGGTAGGGGTGGACACTGAAGCTTTCTTT. Encoded protein: CASSQVVGVDTEAFF.

The chain combines TRBV27 with TRBJ1-4; TRBD1 is a possible D gene (5 bases). The V and J ends lost 2 bases and 7 bases respectively, with 11 bases between them. The CDR3 spans 14 residues. The V gene's germline CDR1 is MNHEY and CDR2 SMNVEV (reference sequence). The CDR3 nucleotides are TGTGCCAGCAGTTTAATCCAGGGTGGTGAAAAACTGTTTTTT. Its translation is CASSLIQGGEKLFF.

The sample holds one count of this clone. This rearrangement joins TRBV5-1 to TRBJ2-2; 8 nucleotides align to TRBD1. Per germline, CDR1 SGHRS and CDR2 YFSETQ. This CDR3 has 16 amino acids. The V segment lost 4 bases and the J segment 3 bases; nucleotides outside the gene matches: 8. CDR3 in DNA: TGCGCCAGCAGCGACAGGGGAAGGTCGGACACCGGGGAGCTGTTTTTT. Protein sequence: CASSDRGRSDTGELFF. Drawing the rest from reference TRBV5-1 and TRBJ2-2, the complete variable domain is KAGVTQTPRYLIKTRGQQVTLSCSPISGHRSVSWYQQTPGQGLQFLFEYFSETQRNKGNFPGRFSGRQFSNSRSEMNVSTLELGDSALYLCASSDRGRSDTGELFFGEGSRLTVL.

CDR3 protein: CASSTASGNYNEQFF. In nucleotides, the CDR3 is TGTGCCAGTAGTACGGCTAGCGGGAACTACAATGAGCAGTTCTTC. The V call is TRBV19, the J call TRBJ2-1, with 9 nucleotides matching TRBD2. With V trimmed by 4 bases and J by 3 bases, 4 bases remained unmatched. CDR1 is LNHDA and CDR2 is SQIVND in the germline V gene (reference sequence). This CDR3 has 15 amino acids.

In this sample, this clone turned up a few times. The chain links TRBV7-9 to TRBJ1-2; TRBD1 aligns across 9 bases. The CDR3 extends over 18 amino acids. Germline values: CDR1 SEHNR, CDR2 FQNEAQ (reference sequence). J gave up 2 bases and V 3 bases, and 13 bases lay outside the gene matches. The CDR3 region has the DNA TGTGCCAGCAGCTTTTACCTCTCCCGACAGGGGGAAAACTATGGCTACACCTTC. Translation: CASSFYLSRQGENYGYTF.

Concerning this clone itself: The germline gene is not matched at one end of the junction; a read error may be the cause. This chain uses TRBV6-2 or TRBV6-3 with TRBJ2-1; TRBD1 is a possible D gene (5 bases). Germline V gives CDR1 MNHEY, CDR2 SVGEGT. The CDR3 sequence is 16 residues long. CDR3 amino acids: CASSPFRGLSNNEQFF. The CDR3 nucleotides read TGTGCCAGCAGCCCCTTTAGGGGTCTCTCCAACAATGAGCAGTTCTTC.

This clone was found a few times. The chain carries TRBV19 and TRBJ1-4; 7 positions agree with TRBD1. V lost 4 bases and J lost 3; bases outside the gene matches: 5. Germline CDR1 is LNHDA and CDR2 is SQIVND (reference sequence). The CDR3 contains 15 residues. The CDR3 spells CASSTKGAANEKLFF. CDR3 nucleotide sequence: TGTGCCAGTAGTACGAAGGGGGCAGCTAATGAAAAACTGTTTTTT.

The chain uses TRBV4-2 and TRBJ1-4; unclear D gene. The V gene lost 4 bases and the J gene lost 8 bases, with 14 bases spanning the gap. The CDR3 has 14 residues. Germline V CDR1 and CDR2: LGHNA, YNFKEQ. The CDR3 region is CASSPSSGREKLFF. In DNA, the CDR3 is TGTGCCAGCAGCCCTAGCAGTGGGAGGGAAAAACTGTTTTTT.

Written as DNA, the CDR3 is TGTGCCAGCAGTCCGAGCGGACAGGGACATAGCTATGGCTACACCTTC. Protein product: CASSPSGQGHSYGYTF. The chain uses TRBV28 and TRBJ1-2; 8 nucleotides line up with TRBD1. The CDR3 is 16 amino acids. From germline, CDR1 is MDHEN and CDR2 SYDVKM. Trimming cost V 5 bases and J 4 bases; bases outside gene matches: 12.

The chain employs TRBV24-1 and TRBJ2-2; D uncertain. The ends were cut back, 4 bases at V and 4 bases at J, with 6 bases in the middle. Germline CDR1 KGHDR, CDR2 SFDVKD. There are 13 residues in the CDR3. In DNA, the CDR3 is TGTGCCACCAGTGAATATTTCACCGGGGAGCTGTTTTTT. This gives the protein CATSEYFTGELFF.

This chain uses TRBV19 with TRBJ1-1, with D possibly matching TRBD1 (5 bases). The CDR3 is made up of 15 amino acids. V gave up 6 bases and J gave up 2 bases, with 16 bases separating them. CDR1 and CDR2 (germline): LNHDA, SQIVND (reference sequence). The CDR3 DNA reads as TGTGCCAGTAGCACCCTTTCGGGGGGAAACACTGAAGCTTTCTTT. Translation gives CASSTLSGGNTEAFF.

The V gene is TRBV19, the J gene TRBJ2-1; D uncertain. The CDR3 consists of 12 residues. V was trimmed by 7 bases and J by 2 bases, leaving 6 bases between them. Germline CDR1 reads LNHDA; CDR2 reads SQIVND (reference sequence). The CDR3 bases are TGTGCCAGTACCTCCCCCTACAATGAGCAGTTCTTC. Amino acids: CASTSPYNEQFF. The full variable domain, its missing parts supplied by reference TRBV19 and TRBJ2-1, is DGGITQSPKYLFRKEGQNVTLSCEQNLNHDAMYWYRQDPGQGLRLIYYSQIVNDFQKGDIAEGYSVSREKKESFPLTVTSAQKNPTAFYLCASTSPYNEQFFGPGTRLTVL.

CDR3 DNA sequence: TGTGCCAGCAGCGCCAGCGGGAGAGGAGCGACCTACGAGCAGTACGTC. This gives the protein CASSASGRGATYEQYV. The chain joins TRBV14 to TRBJ2-7; 8 bases are shared with TRBD2. With 5 bases clipped from V and 2 bases from J, the junction kept 11 bases outside the gene matches. The CDR3 is made up of 16 amino acids. From germline, CDR1 is SGHDN and CDR2 FVKESK.

This clone was counted a single time. The V call is TRBV2, the J call TRBJ2-1, with TRBD2 matching 14 bases. CDR3 length: 18 residues. V trimming: 7 bases; J trimming: 7 bases; junction bases outside the gene matches: 15. Germline CDR1 SNHLY, CDR2 FYNNEI. CDR3 sequence: CASNSHPGLAGVVNEQFF. CDR3 sequence (DNA): TGTGCCAGCAACTCCCATCCGGGACTAGCGGGAGTAGTGAATGAGCAGTTCTTC.

The CDR3 DNA follows: TGTGCCAGTATGGCAGAGGGGGCATCTTTGAATGAGCAGTTCTTC. It codes for CASMAEGASLNEQFF. The chain carries TRBV19 and TRBJ2-1, with 7 bases that match TRBD1. The CDR3 has 15 amino acids. Germline V CDR1 and CDR2: LNHDA, SQIVND (reference sequence). V trimming: 7 bases; J trimming: 7 bases; junction bases outside the gene matches: 13.

The rearrangement uses TRBV7-2 and TRBJ2-1; 7 bases fit TRBD2. Germline CDR1 SGHTA, CDR2 FQGNSA. J lost 6 bases, V lost 5 bases, and 7 bases had no gene match. This CDR3 region has 14 residues. As DNA, the CDR3 is TGTGCCAGCAGCCCCGGGGGGATCCTCAATGAGCAGTTCTTC. This encodes CASSPGGILNEQFF.

The chain is built from TRBV6-1 and TRBJ2-3; 8 bases are a match to TRBD1. The germline CDR1 and CDR2 sequences are MNHNS and SASEGT. The CDR3 has 15 residues. J was trimmed by 1 base and V by 3 bases; bases with no gene match: 3. This chain's CDR3 is CASSDGGQGTDTQYF. DNA for the CDR3: TGTGCCAGCAGTGACGGGGGACAGGGCACAGATACGCAGTATTTT.

The chain carries TRBV5-8 and TRBJ1-2, with 7 bases matching TRBD1. CDR3 size: 15 residues. V dropped 2 bases and J dropped 6; count of bases not matched to a gene: 10. Germline CDR1 is SGHTS and CDR2 is YDEGEE. The CDR3 DNA follows: TGTGCCAGCAGCTTTGAACCCCCAGGGGGAGATGGCTACACCTTC. It translates to CASSFEPPGGDGYTF.

Written as DNA, the CDR3 is TGCGCCAGCAGCCAAGGGGGGATAACAGGGGGTGGCACTGAAGCTTTCTTT. This encodes CASSQGGITGGGTEAFF. This sequence joins TRBV4-1 and TRBJ1-1, with TRBD1 identical over 8 bases. CDR3 length: 17 residues. Germline V gene data show CDR1 as MGHRA and CDR2 as YSYEKL. V shed 1 base, J shed 4 bases, and the junction held 11 bases outside the gene matches.

V usage is TRBV9 and J usage is TRBJ2-1; TRBD1 agrees at 9 bases. After removal of 0 bases from V and 7 bases from J, the junction contained 5 bases not matched to a gene. The CDR3 spans 15 residues. The germline V gene encodes CDR1 SGDLS and CDR2 YYNGEE. This CDR3 is CASSVGGQGWNEQFF. The CDR3 DNA reads as TGTGCCAGCAGCGTAGGGGGACAGGGTTGGAATGAGCAGTTCTTC.

The V call is TRBV15, the J call TRBJ2-5; 14 positions agree with TRBD2. The germline V gene encodes CDR1 LNHNV and CDR2 YYDKDF (reference sequence). Losses at the gene ends were 5 bases for V and 5 bases for J; bases not matched to a gene: 7. This CDR3 has 16 amino acids. The CDR3 reads CATSRGTSGSQETQYF. CDR3 bases: TGTGCCACCAGCCGAGGGACTAGCGGGAGTCAGGAGACCCAGTACTTC.

This clone has a handful of counts. The CDR3 spells CASSFRGGNGYTF. DNA for the CDR3: TGTGCCAGCAGCTTCAGGGGTGGGAATGGCTACACCTTC. V usage is TRBV7-9 and J usage is TRBJ1-2; TRBD1 might be the D (6 bases). Trimming left V 3 bases short and J 6 bases short, with 11 bases between. Looked up from germline, CDR1 is SEHNR and CDR2 is FQNEAQ (reference sequence). This CDR3 region has 13 residues.

This clone came up once. The CDR3 spells CASSLRPPLAGEGTNEQFF. The CDR3 bases are TGTGCCAGCAGCTTAAGGCCCCCCTTAGCGGGAGAGGGTACCAATGAGCAGTTCTTC. This chain uses TRBV7-3 with TRBJ2-1; 9 bases agree with TRBD2. Trimming removed 1 base from V and 6 bases from J; junction bases left unmatched: 16. The CDR3 sequence is 19 residues long. The germline V gene has CDR1 SGHTA and CDR2 FQGTGA.